This TCR beta chain came from a study of cytomegalovirus exposure and HLA in healthy donors. This clone turned up a few times. Its antigen is undetermined. The CDR3 covers 14 residues. The study's findings and limits: In a later analysis, DRB1 alleles had the most associated TCRs; HLA-C alleles the fewest.

The PCR ran on 60 Vbeta and 13 Jbeta primers. Clones were sequenced by immunoSEQ multiplex PCR, and TCRdb holds only the in-frame ones, with some missing. The repertoire holds roughly 100,000 clones, with roughly four fifths as singletons. The sequence was obtained from a man aged 40-50 years in good health and CMV-seropositive. Sequenced input: PBMCs. The genes are TRBV7-5 and TRBJ2-7; TRBD2, the table's D call, lacks a check against the DNA. TRBV7-5 is given as a pseudogene. CDR3 sequence (DNA): TGTGTCAGAAGCTTAACGGGAGTCCCCTACGAGCAGTACTTC. It is translated as CVRSLTGVPYEQYF.